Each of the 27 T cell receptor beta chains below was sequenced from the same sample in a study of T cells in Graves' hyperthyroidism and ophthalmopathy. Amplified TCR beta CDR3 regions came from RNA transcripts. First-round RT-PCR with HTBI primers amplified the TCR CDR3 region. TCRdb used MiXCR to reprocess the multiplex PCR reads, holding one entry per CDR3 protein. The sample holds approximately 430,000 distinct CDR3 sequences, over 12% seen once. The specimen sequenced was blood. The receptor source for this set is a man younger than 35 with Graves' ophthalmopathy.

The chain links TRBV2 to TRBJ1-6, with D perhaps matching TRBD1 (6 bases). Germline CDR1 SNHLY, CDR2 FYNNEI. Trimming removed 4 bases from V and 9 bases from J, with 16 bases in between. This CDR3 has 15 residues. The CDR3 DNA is TGTGCCAGCAGTGCCGGTCTGGGGGCTAGTTCACCCCTCCACTTT. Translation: CASSAGLGASSPLHF.

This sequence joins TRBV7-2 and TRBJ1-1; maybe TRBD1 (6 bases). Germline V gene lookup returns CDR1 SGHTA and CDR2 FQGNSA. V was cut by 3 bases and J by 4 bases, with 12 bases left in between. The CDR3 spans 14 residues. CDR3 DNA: TGTGCCAGCAGCTTGGCCAGGGGTATCACTGAAGCTTTCTTT. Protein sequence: CASSLARGITEAFF.

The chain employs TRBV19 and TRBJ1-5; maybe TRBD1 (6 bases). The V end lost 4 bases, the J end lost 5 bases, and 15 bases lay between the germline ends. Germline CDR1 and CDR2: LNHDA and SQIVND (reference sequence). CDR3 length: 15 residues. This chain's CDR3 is CASSTQGDTHQPQHF. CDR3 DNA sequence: TGTGCCAGTAGTACCCAAGGGGACACTCATCAGCCCCAGCATTTT.

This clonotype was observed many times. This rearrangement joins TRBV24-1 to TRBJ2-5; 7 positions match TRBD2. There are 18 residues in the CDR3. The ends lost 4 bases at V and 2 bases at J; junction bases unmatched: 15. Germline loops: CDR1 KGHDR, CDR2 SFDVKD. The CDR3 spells CATSELGGVEVGQETQYF. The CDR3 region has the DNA TGTGCCACCAGTGAACTGGGGGGGGTTGAGGTCGGGCAAGAGACCCAGTACTTC.

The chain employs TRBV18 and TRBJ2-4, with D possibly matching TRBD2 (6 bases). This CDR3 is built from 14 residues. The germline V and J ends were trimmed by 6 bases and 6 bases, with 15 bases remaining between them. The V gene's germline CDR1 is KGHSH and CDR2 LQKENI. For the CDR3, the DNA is TGTGCCAGCTCGCAGGTAGCGGATGGAAACATTCAGTACTTC. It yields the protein CASSQVADGNIQYF.

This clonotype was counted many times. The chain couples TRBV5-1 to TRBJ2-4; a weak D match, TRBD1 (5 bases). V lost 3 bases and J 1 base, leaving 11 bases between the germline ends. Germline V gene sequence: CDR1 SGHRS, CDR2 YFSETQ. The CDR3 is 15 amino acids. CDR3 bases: TGCGCCAGCAGCTGGGGCGCCGGGGCCAAAAACATTCAGTACTTC. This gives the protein CASSWGAGAKNIQYF.

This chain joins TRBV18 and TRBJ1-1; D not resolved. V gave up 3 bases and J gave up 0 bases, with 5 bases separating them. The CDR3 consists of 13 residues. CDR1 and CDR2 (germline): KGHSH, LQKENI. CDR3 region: CASSPSVNTEAFF. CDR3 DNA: TGTGCCAGCTCACCTTCAGTGAACACTGAAGCTTTCTTT.

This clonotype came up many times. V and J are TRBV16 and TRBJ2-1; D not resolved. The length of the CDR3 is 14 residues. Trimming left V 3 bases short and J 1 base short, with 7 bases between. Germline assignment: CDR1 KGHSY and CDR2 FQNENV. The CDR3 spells CASSQSTSYNEQFF. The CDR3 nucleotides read TGTGCCAGCAGCCAGAGTACTTCCTACAATGAGCAGTTCTTC.

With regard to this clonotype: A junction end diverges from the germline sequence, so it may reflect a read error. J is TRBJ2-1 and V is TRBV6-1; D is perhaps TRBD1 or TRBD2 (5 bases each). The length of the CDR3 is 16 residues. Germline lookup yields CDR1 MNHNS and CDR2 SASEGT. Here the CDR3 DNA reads TGTGTCAGCAGTGAAGCGGACGGGGCTCCCTACAATGAGCAGTTCTTC. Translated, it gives CVSSEADGAPYNEQFF.

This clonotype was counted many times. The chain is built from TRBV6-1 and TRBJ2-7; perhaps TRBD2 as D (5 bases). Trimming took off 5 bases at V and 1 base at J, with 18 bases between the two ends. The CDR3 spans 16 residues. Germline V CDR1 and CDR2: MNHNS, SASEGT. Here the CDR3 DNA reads TGTGCCAGCAGTCCTGGAGGAGGCCTCAGATCCTACGAGCAGTACTTC. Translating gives CASSPGGGLRSYEQYF.

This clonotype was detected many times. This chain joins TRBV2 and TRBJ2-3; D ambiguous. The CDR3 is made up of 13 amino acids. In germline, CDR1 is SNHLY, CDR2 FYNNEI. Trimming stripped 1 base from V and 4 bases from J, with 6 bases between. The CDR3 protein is CASSEGGSDTQYF. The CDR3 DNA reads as TGTGCCAGCAGTGAAGGGGGATCAGATACGCAGTATTTT.

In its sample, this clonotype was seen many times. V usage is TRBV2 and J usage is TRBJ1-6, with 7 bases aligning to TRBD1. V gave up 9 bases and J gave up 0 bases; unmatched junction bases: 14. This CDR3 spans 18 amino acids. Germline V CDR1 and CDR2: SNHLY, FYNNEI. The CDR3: CARSVEEDRRSYNSPLHF. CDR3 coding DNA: TGTGCCAGGTCAGTGGAGGAGGACAGGCGCTCCTATAATTCACCCCTCCACTTT.

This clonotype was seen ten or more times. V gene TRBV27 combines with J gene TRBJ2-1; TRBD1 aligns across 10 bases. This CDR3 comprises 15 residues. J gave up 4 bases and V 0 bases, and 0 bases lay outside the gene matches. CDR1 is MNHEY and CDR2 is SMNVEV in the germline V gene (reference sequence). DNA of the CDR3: TGTGCCAGCAGTTTATCGGACAGGGGGTACAATGAGCAGTTCTTC. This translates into CASSLSDRGYNEQFF.

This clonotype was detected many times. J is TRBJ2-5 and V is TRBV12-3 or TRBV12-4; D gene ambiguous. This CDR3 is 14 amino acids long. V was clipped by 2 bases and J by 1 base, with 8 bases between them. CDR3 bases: TGTGCCAGCAGTTTACGCAGGATCCAAGAGACCCAGTACTTC. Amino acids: CASSLRRIQETQYF.

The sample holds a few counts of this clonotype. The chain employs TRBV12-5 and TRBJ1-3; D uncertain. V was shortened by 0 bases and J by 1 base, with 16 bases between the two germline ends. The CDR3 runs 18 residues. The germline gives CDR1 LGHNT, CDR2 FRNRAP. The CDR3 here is CASGLVLSLAASGNTIYF. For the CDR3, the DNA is TGTGCTAGTGGTTTGGTACTTAGCTTGGCGGCTTCTGGAAACACCATATATTTT.

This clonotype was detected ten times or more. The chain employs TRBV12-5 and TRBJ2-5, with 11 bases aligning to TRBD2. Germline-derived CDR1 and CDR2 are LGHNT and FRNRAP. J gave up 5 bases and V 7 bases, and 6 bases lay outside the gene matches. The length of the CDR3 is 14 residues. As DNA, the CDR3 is TGTGCTAGTGCTGTAGCGGGGGGGGGGGAGACCCAGTACTTC. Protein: CASAVAGGGETQYF.

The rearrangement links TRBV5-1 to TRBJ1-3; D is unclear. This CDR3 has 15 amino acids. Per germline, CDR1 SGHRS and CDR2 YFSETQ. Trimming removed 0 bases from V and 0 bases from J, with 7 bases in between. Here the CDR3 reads CASSLEFRSGNTIYF. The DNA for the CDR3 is TGCGCCAGCAGCTTGGAGTTCCGCTCTGGAAACACCATATATTTT. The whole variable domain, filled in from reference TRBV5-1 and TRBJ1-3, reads KAGVTQTPRYLIKTRGQQVTLSCSPISGHRSVSWYQQTPGQGLQFLFEYFSETQRNKGNFPGRFSGRQFSNSRSEMNVSTLELGDSALYLCASSLEFRSGNTIYFGEGSWLTVV.

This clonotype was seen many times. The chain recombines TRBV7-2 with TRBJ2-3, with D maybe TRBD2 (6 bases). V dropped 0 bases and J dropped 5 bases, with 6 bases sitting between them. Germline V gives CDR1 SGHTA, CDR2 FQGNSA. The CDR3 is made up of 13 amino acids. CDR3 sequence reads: CASSLAGGDTQYF. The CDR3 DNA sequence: TGTGCCAGCAGCTTAGCGGGAGGAGATACGCAGTATTTT.

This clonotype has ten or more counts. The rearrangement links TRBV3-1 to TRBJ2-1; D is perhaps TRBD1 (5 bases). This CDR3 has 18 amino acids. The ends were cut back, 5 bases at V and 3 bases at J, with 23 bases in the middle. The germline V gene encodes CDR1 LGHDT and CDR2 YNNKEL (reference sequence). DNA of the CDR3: TGTGCCAGCAGCTCCCCCCCCGGACACCTCGCTTTCTACAATGAGCAGTTCTTC. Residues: CASSSPPGHLAFYNEQFF.

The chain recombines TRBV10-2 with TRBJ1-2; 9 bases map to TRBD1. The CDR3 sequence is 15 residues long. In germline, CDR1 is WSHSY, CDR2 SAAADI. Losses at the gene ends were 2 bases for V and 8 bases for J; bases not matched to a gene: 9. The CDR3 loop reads CASSESWTGVGGYTF. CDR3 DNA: TGCGCCAGCAGTGAGAGTTGGACAGGGGTTGGAGGCTACACCTTC.

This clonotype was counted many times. The CDR3 DNA sequence: TGCGCCAGCAGCTTTACAACAGGGGAGGGTGCTGAAGCTTTCTTT. Amino acids: CASSFTTGEGAEAFF. This chain connects TRBV5-1 to TRBJ1-1; TRBD1 aligns across 7 bases. Trimming cost V 2 bases and J 6 bases; bases outside gene matches: 10. Germline values: CDR1 SGHRS, CDR2 YFSETQ. CDR3 length equals 15 residues. The full variable domain, with the rest looked up from reference TRBV5-1 and TRBJ1-1, is KAGVTQTPRYLIKTRGQQVTLSCSPISGHRSVSWYQQTPGQGLQFLFEYFSETQRNKGNFPGRFSGRQFSNSRSEMNVSTLELGDSALYLCASSFTTGEGAEAFFGQGTRLTVV.

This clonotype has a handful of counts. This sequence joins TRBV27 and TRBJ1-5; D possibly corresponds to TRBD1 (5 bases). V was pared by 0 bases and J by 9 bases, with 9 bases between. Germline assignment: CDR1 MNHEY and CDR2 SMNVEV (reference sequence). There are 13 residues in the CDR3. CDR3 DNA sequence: TGTGCCAGCAGTTTATCGCAGGGCTCGCCCCAGCATTTT. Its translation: CASSLSQGSPQHF.

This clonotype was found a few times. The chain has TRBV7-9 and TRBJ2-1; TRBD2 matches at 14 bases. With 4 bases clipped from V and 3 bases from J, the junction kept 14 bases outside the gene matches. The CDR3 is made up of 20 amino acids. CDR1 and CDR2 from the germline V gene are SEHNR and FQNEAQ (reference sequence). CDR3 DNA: TGTGCCAGCAGCTCCCCTCGGGTGGGACTAGCGGGGGTGGTCTACAATGAGCAGTTCTTC. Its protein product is CASSSPRVGLAGVVYNEQFF.

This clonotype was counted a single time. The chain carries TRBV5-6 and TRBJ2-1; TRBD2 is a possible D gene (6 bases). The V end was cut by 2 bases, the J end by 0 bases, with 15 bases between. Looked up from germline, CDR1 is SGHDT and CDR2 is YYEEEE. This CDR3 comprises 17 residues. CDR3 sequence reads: CASSFRGLASSYNEQFF. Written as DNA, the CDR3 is TGTGCCAGCAGCTTTCGAGGGCTAGCGAGCTCCTACAATGAGCAGTTCTTC. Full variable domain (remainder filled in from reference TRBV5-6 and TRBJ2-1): DAGVTQSPTHLIKTRGQQVTLRCSPKSGHDTVSWYQQALGQGPQFIFQYYEEEERQRGNFPDRFSGHQFPNYSSELNVNALLLGDSALYLCASSFRGLASSYNEQFFGPGTRLTVL.

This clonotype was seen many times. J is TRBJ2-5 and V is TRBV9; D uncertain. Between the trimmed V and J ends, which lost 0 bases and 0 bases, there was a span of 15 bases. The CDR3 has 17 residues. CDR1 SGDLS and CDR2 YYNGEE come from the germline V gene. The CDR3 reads CASSVDSLRLDQETQYF. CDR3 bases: TGTGCCAGCAGCGTAGACTCCCTAAGGCTAGACCAAGAGACCCAGTACTTC. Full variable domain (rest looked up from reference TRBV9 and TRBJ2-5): DSGVTQTPKHLITATGQRVTLRCSPRSGDLSVYWYQQSLDQGLQFLIQYYNGEERAKGNILERFSAQQFPDLHSELNLSSLELGDSALYFCASSVDSLRLDQETQYFGPGTRLLVL.

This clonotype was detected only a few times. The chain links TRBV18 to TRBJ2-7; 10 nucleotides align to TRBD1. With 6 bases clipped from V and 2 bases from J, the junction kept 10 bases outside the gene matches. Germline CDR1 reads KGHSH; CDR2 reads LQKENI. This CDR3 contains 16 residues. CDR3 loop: CASSAGTGERAYEQYF. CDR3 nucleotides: TGTGCCAGCTCTGCCGGGACAGGGGAGAGGGCCTACGAGCAGTACTTC.

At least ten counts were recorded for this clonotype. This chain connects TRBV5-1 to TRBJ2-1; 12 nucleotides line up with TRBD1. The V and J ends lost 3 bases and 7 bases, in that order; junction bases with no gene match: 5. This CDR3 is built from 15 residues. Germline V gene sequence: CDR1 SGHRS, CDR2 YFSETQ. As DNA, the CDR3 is TGCGCCAGCAGCTCCCCGGGACAGGGGGCGAATGAGCAGTTCTTC. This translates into CASSSPGQGANEQFF.